This T cell receptor (beta chain) is from a study of cytomegalovirus exposure and HLA in healthy donors. In regard to this clone: The target antigen is unknown.

Germline V gene sequence: CDR1 LNHNV, CDR2 YYDKDF (reference sequence). The CDR3 length is 17 residues. The V segment lost 6 bases and the J segment 4 bases; nucleotides outside the gene matches: 10. PCR amplification relied on 60 Vbeta primers (plus 13 Jbeta primers). Authors' analysis steps: Tens of millions of unique TCR beta chains, some 9.9 million shared, were counted in a later analysis. Sequencing was performed with immunoSEQ multiplex PCR; in TCRdb, only in-frame clones are kept and a portion is missing. That table furnishes V, J and clone size, whereas the DNA furnished D and trimming. The data contain about 130,000 clones, around 69% of them singletons. Study conclusions and caveats: Later examination showed HLA-associated TCR beta chains had greater clonal expansion than equally common others.

Donors were ostensibly healthy at sampling, although undocumented immune exposures were probable. The genes are TRBV15 and TRBJ2-5, with 14 bases that match TRBD2. The sequencing input was PBMCs. The origin of this receptor is a human donor in good health. Written as DNA, the CDR3 is TGTGCCACCAGTCCTGGGACTAGCGGGAGATCTGCAGAGACCCAGTACTTC. Translated, it gives CATSPGTSGRSAETQYF.